The 24 T cell receptor beta chains given below trace back to one sample, sequenced in a study of control samples from healthy donors and cancer patients. Measured with immunoSEQ multiplex PCR; TCRdb has only the in-frame clones, and not every one. The sample has 99,000 or so clones, 82% seen once. The sequenced sample was blood. The receptors stem from a man in his 60s in good health.

The gene calls are TRBV4-2 and TRBJ2-2; a possible D gene is TRBD2 (6 bases). The CDR3 totals 19 residues. Deletions cut 0 bases from V and 4 bases from J, with 21 bases between. The germline gives CDR1 LGHNA, CDR2 YNFKEQ. This CDR3 reads CASSQEGTWGGGATGELFF. As DNA, the CDR3 is TGTGCCAGCAGCCAAGAGGGCACATGGGGCGGCGGGGCCACCGGGGAGCTGTTTTTT.

V usage is TRBV4-2 and J usage is TRBJ1-4; D is uncertain. Germline CDR1 reads LGHNA; CDR2 reads YNFKEQ. The CDR3 is made up of 16 amino acids. Trimming took 3 bases from V and 8 from J, leaving 19 bases between them. The CDR3 loop is CASSQDLGRVREKLFF. The CDR3 DNA reads as TGTGCCAGCAGCCAGGACCTGGGGAGGGTTAGGGAAAAACTGTTTTTT.

The rearrangement links TRBV19 to TRBJ1-1; D is unresolved. Germline CDR1 is LNHDA and CDR2 is SQIVND (reference sequence). Trimming pared 3 bases from V and 5 bases from J, leaving 10 bases between. The length of the CDR3 is 13 residues. CDR3 residues: CASSISRKTEAFF. DNA for the CDR3: TGTGCCAGTAGTATCTCCCGGAAAACTGAAGCTTTCTTT.

This clone was observed a handful of times. The J gene is TRBJ1-1, the V gene TRBV6-5, with TRBD1 identical over 7 bases. V lost 5 bases and J lost 4; bases outside the gene matches: 7. This CDR3 contains 14 residues. The V gene's germline CDR1 is MNHEY and CDR2 SVGAGI. CDR3 loop: CASSRRQGGTEAFF. The CDR3 nucleotides are TGTGCCAGCAGTCGTAGACAGGGTGGCACTGAAGCTTTCTTT.

The chain is built from TRBV27 and TRBJ2-7; possibly TRBD2 for D (5 bases). The V gene's germline CDR1 is MNHEY and CDR2 SMNVEV (reference sequence). This CDR3 region has 14 residues. The germline V and J ends were trimmed by 10 bases and 0 bases, with 16 bases remaining between them. CDR3: CATSSLGASYEQYF. CDR3 bases: TGTGCCACTTCCTCGTTGGGAGCCTCCTACGAGCAGTACTTC.

V and J are TRBV5-1 and TRBJ2-7; no clear D gene. V lost 2 bases and J lost 3, with 9 bases in between. Germline CDR1 is SGHRS and CDR2 is YFSETQ. This CDR3 is built from 13 residues. CDR3 sequence: CASSFGSDYEQYF. CDR3 DNA: TGCGCCAGCAGCTTTGGTTCCGACTACGAGCAGTACTTC.

The rearrangement links TRBV19 to TRBJ1-5; weak D call: TRBD1 (5 bases). Deletions cut 3 bases from V and 0 bases from J, with 18 bases between. The CDR3 has 18 amino acids. Germline CDR1 and CDR2: LNHDA and SQIVND (reference sequence). The CDR3 spells CASSITGRTDYSNQPQHF. The CDR3 DNA is TGTGCCAGTAGTATCACGGGACGGACCGACTATAGCAATCAGCCCCAGCATTTT.

This clone was observed once. This rearrangement joins TRBV27 to TRBJ2-5, with a weak D call TRBD2 (6 bases). V gave up 1 base and J gave up 4 bases, with 16 bases separating them. This CDR3 has 16 amino acids. CDR1 and CDR2 (germline): MNHEY, SMNVEV (reference sequence). The CDR3 reads CASSLYPPGVRETQYF. CDR3 in DNA: TGTGCCAGCAGTTTATACCCCCCGGGGGTAAGAGAGACCCAGTACTTC.

CDR3 in amino acids: CASSLTSRGHPGELFF. DNA for the CDR3: TGTGCCAGCAGTCTGACTAGTAGGGGGCATCCCGGGGAGCTGTTTTTT. The chain uses TRBV2 and TRBJ2-2; D is perhaps TRBD1 (7 bases). V was shortened by 5 bases and J by 6 bases, with 19 bases between the two germline ends. There are 16 residues in the CDR3. CDR1 is SNHLY, CDR2 FYNNEI, per germline.

The chain recombines TRBV13 with TRBJ2-7; 7 bases align to TRBD1. The CDR3 loop spans 15 amino acids. Germline lookup yields CDR1 PRHDT and CDR2 FYEKMQ (reference sequence). The ends lost 5 bases at V and 3 bases at J; junction bases unmatched: 10. Here the CDR3 reads CASSPSGQGVYEQYF. The CDR3 coding sequence is TGTGCCAGCAGCCCCAGTGGGCAGGGGGTCTACGAGCAGTACTTC.

This chain uses TRBV5-4 with TRBJ1-1; tentative D call: TRBD1 (6 bases). The CDR3 has 15 amino acids. V was clipped by 1 base and J by 0 bases, with 10 bases between them. Germline V gives CDR1 SGHNT, CDR2 YYREEE (reference sequence). In DNA, the CDR3 is TGTGCCAGCAGCTTGTTCGGGGGGCTGAACACTGAAGCTTTCTTT. It is translated as CASSLFGGLNTEAFF.

The chain carries TRBV15 and TRBJ1-5, with 7 bases identical to TRBD1. Germline CDR1 and CDR2: LNHNV and YYDKDF (reference sequence). The CDR3 runs to 16 residues. Trimming took 3 bases from V and 2 from J; bases not matched to a gene: 7. In DNA, the CDR3 is TGTGCCACCAGCAGGTACAGGGGTGCTGGCAATCAGCCCCAGCATTTT. It translates to CATSRYRGAGNQPQHF. Supplemented by reference TRBV15 and TRBJ1-5, the full variable domain reads DAMVIQNPRYQVTQFGKPVTLSCSQTLNHNVMYWYQQKSSQAPKLLFHYYDKDFNNEADTPDNFQSRRPNTSFCFLDIRSPGLGDTAMYLCATSRYRGAGNQPQHFGDGTRLSIL.

The chain couples TRBV3-1 (or the pseudogene TRBV3-2) to TRBJ1-2; TRBD1 agrees at 7 bases. This CDR3 has 16 residues. The germline CDR1 and CDR2 sequences are LGHDT and YNNKEL (reference sequence). The V segment lost 0 bases and the J segment 8 bases; nucleotides outside the gene matches: 12. The CDR3 DNA is TGTGCCAGCAGCCAAGATCACGACAGGGTGGCGGTAGGCTACACCTTC. Protein sequence: CASSQDHDRVAVGYTF.

Here the CDR3 reads CASSFSSGGSYNEQFF. Written as DNA, the CDR3 is TGTGCCAGCAGTTTCAGCTCAGGGGGTTCCTACAATGAGCAGTTCTTC. The chain joins TRBV6-5 to TRBJ2-1; 7 nucleotides match TRBD1. The length of the CDR3 is 16 residues. J gave up 1 base and V 4 bases, and 7 bases lay outside the gene matches. The germline gives CDR1 MNHEY, CDR2 SVGAGI.

The chain combines TRBV11-1 with TRBJ2-3; tentatively, D is TRBD1 (5 bases). The V gene's germline CDR1 is SGHAT and CDR2 FQDESV (reference sequence). This CDR3 contains 17 residues. V lost 0 bases and J lost 0, with 13 bases in between. CDR3 residues: CASSLAGTGVSTDTQYF. The CDR3 DNA sequence: TGTGCCAGCAGCTTAGCGGGTACAGGAGTAAGCACAGATACGCAGTATTTT. The full variable domain, its missing parts supplied by reference TRBV11-1 and TRBJ2-3, is EAEVAQSPRYKITEKSQAVAFWCDPISGHATLYWYRQILGQGPELLVQFQDESVVDDSQLPKDRFSAERLKGVDSTLKIQPAELGDSAMYLCASSLAGTGVSTDTQYFGPGTRLTVL.

This sequence joins TRBV27 and TRBJ2-1; the D is unclear. This CDR3 is 13 amino acids long. The V and J ends lost 0 bases and 7 bases respectively, with 7 bases between them. CDR1 is MNHEY, CDR2 SMNVEV, per germline (reference sequence). The CDR3 bases are TGTGCCAGCAGTTTATCTTCCAGGAATGAGCAGTTCTTC. This translates into CASSLSSRNEQFF.

V and J are TRBV5-8 and TRBJ2-7; perhaps D is TRBD1 or TRBD2 (7 bases each). The germline V gene encodes CDR1 SGHTS and CDR2 YDEGEE. Between the trimmed V and J ends, which lost 1 base and 3 bases, there was a span of 14 bases. CDR3 size: 15 residues. The CDR3 spells CASSLWAGGVYEQYF. CDR3 in DNA: TGTGCCAGCAGCTTGTGGGCAGGGGGGGTCTACGAGCAGTACTTC.

The chain employs TRBV6-4 and TRBJ1-2; possible D gene TRBD1, 5 bases. Germline V gene sequence: CDR1 MRHNA, CDR2 SNTAGT. Trimming shortened V by 9 bases and J by 7 bases, and 12 bases separated the two germline ends. The CDR3 is 11 residues long. The CDR3 region is CARRAGSGYTF. For the CDR3, the DNA is TGTGCCAGGAGGGCAGGGAGTGGCTACACCTTC.

V usage is TRBV7-9 and J usage is TRBJ1-4; the D gene is possibly TRBD1 (5 bases). Trimming left V 5 bases short and J 10 bases short, with 17 bases between. The CDR3 covers 14 residues. Germline V gene lookup returns CDR1 SEHNR and CDR2 FQNEAQ (reference sequence). The CDR3 DNA sequence: TGTGCCAGCAGCGCCGGGACGGAAGTCGGAAAACTGTTTTTT. Amino acid sequence: CASSAGTEVGKLFF.

The CDR3 loop is CASSLMDRGFGYGYTF. DNA for the CDR3: TGTGCCAGCAGCTTAATGGACAGGGGATTCGGCTATGGCTACACCTTC. The chain combines TRBV7-9 with TRBJ1-2; 9 positions agree with TRBD1. The V gene end was trimmed by 2 bases and the J gene end by 4 bases; junction bases not matched to a gene: 8. Germline V CDR1 and CDR2: SEHNR, FQNEAQ (reference sequence). The CDR3 has 16 amino acids.

V gene TRBV5-1 combines with J gene TRBJ2-6, with D tentatively TRBD1 (6 bases). Germline V gene data show CDR1 as SGHRS and CDR2 as YFSETQ. The CDR3 runs to 18 residues. The ends were cut back, 4 bases at V and 0 bases at J, with 17 bases in the middle. For the CDR3, the DNA is TGCGCCAGCAGCAAGGACAGCCAACTCCTCTCTGGGGCCAACGTCCTGACTTTC. Amino acid sequence: CASSKDSQLLSGANVLTF.

The chain employs TRBV7-9 and TRBJ2-6; 12 positions agree with TRBD1. CDR1 is SEHNR, CDR2 FQNEAQ, per germline (reference sequence). The CDR3 has 17 amino acids. Trimming took 6 bases from V and 4 from J; bases not matched to a gene: 7. CDR3 amino acids: CASRTGQGASGANVLTF. In nucleotides, the CDR3 is TGTGCCAGCAGGACGGGACAGGGGGCGTCGGGGGCCAACGTCCTGACTTTC.

This rearrangement joins TRBV13 to TRBJ2-4; D uncertain. Per the germline V gene, CDR1 is PRHDT and CDR2 is FYEKMQ (reference sequence). The germline V and J ends were trimmed by 4 bases and 1 base, with 5 bases remaining between them. The CDR3 runs to 13 residues. CDR3 coding DNA: TGTGCCAGCAGCTCCGGTGCCAAAAACATTCAGTACTTC. Translating it yields CASSSGAKNIQYF.

The rearrangement uses TRBV7-2 and TRBJ2-4; TRBD1 aligns across 8 bases. The germline CDR1 and CDR2 sequences are SGHTA and FQGNSA. This CDR3 spans 19 amino acids. V lost 5 bases, J lost 0 bases, and 15 bases stayed unmatched. CDR3 nucleotides: TGTGCCAGCAGCCCAACTGGACAGGGATGGACCCTAGCCAAAAACATTCAGTACTTC. The encoded protein is CASSPTGQGWTLAKNIQYF.